The clone carrying this T cell receptor (beta chain) was detected a few times. Being one base from a much bigger clone, this may be a read error. The sample is drawn from a study of tumor-infiltrating lymphocytes in oesophageal squamous cell carcinoma. Using its own MiXCR run on the PCR reads, TCRdb lists one record per CDR3 protein. Among about 18,000 distinct CDR3 sequences listed, roughly 40% were seen once. CDR3 length equals 14 residues. CDR1 and CDR2 from the germline V gene are MNHEY and SVGEGT. The sequence was collected from a male donor with esophageal squamous cell carcinoma. The sequenced sample was esophageal tumor tissue. The chain carries TRBV6-2 or TRBV6-3 and TRBJ2-5; TRBD2 matches at 9 bases. Judging by the DNA end, TRBJ2-1 fits better; the J call may be wrong. The CDR3 bases are TGTGCCAGCAGCATGGCGGGAGGGTCCTACGAGCAGTTCTTC. Its protein is CASSMAGGSYEQFF.